This TCR beta chain was captured by sequencing in a study of cytomegalovirus exposure and HLA in healthy donors. Germline V gene data show CDR1 as WNHNN and CDR2 as SYGVQD (reference sequence). The CDR3 spans 14 residues. With 6 bases removed from V and 0 bases from J, the gap between germline ends came to 9 bases. The PCR used 60 Vbeta and 13 Jbeta primers. Repertoires were generated with immunoSEQ multiplex PCR, while TCRdb's copy carries only in-frame clones and drops some. The table lists about 180,000 clones, around four fifths of them singletons, with 1.9% in the top ten. The rearrangement links TRBV10-1 to TRBJ1-3, with D possibly being TRBD1 (6 bases). The TCR was taken from a woman in her 30s in good health and CMV-seronegative. The specimen sequenced was PBMCs. The chain's CDR3 is CASSPDSSGNTIYF. The CDR3, as DNA: TGCGCCAGCAGCCCGGACAGCTCTGGAAACACCATATATTTT.